This entry lists 10 T cell receptor beta chains sequenced from one sample in a study of spatial heterogeneity in lung cancer. Which antigens these TCRs recognize remains unknown. Findings and limits, study-wide: Mutation tallies in tumors tracked expanded intratumoral alpha and beta TCR counts.

The time point denotes: sample taken at primary tumor resection. TCRdb fed the 5' RACE reads into MiXCR, producing one record per CDR3 protein. This sample yields around 940 distinct CDR3 sequences, of which approximately 33% are seen a single time; about 20% belongs to the top ten. The sample in question was lung tumor tissue, obtained at surgery. The receptor source for this set is a male donor with early-stage non-small cell lung cancer.

The chain employs TRBV18 and TRBJ1-5; D is undetermined. Per the germline V gene, CDR1 is KGHSH and CDR2 is LQKENI. V gave up 3 bases and J gave up 0 bases, with 9 bases separating them. The CDR3 length is 15 residues. CDR3 sequence: CASSPVGYSNQPQHF. The CDR3 coding sequence is TGTGCCAGCTCACCGGTAGGATATAGCAATCAGCCCCAGCATTTT.

The chain joins TRBV20-1 to TRBJ2-4; TRBD2 matches at 12 bases. The CDR3 runs 17 residues. V dropped 6 bases and J dropped 3; count of bases not matched to a gene: 12. From germline, CDR1 is DFQATT and CDR2 SNEGSKA (reference sequence). The CDR3 reads CSARTSGRPDSKNIQYF. The CDR3, as DNA: TGCAGTGCCAGAACTAGCGGGAGGCCGGATAGCAAAAACATTCAGTACTTC.

By sample share, this clonotype is large. This rearrangement joins TRBV20-1 to TRBJ1-1; possibly TRBD1 for D (5 bases). CDR1 is DFQATT, CDR2 SNEGSKA, per germline (reference sequence). The CDR3 spans 14 residues. Trimming shortened V by 3 bases and J by 5 bases, and 16 bases separated the two germline ends. CDR3 coding DNA: TGCAGTGCTAGGACTGACAGAGGGTGGACTGAAGCTTTCTTT. The encoded protein is CSARTDRGWTEAFF.

This clonotype is categorized as large (0.1 to 1%). This sequence joins TRBV19 and TRBJ2-7; D is perhaps TRBD2 (6 bases). Per germline, CDR1 LNHDA and CDR2 SQIVND (reference sequence). This CDR3 region has 14 residues. V lost 6 bases to trimming and J lost 2 bases, with 14 bases between them. The CDR3 nucleotides are TGTGCCAGTAGCTCGGGGGTCTCCACCTACGAGCAGTACTTC. It is translated as CASSSGVSTYEQYF.

This clonotype came up a few times. V usage is TRBV4-3 and J usage is TRBJ2-2, with D possibly TRBD1 on 6 matching bases. Germline CDR1 LGHNA, CDR2 YSLEER. This CDR3 comprises 15 residues. V gave up 0 bases and J gave up 4 bases, with 9 bases separating them. Here the CDR3 DNA reads TGCGCCAGCAGCCAAGAACTAGGGGGCACCGGGGAGCTGTTTTTT. Translating it yields CASSQELGGTGELFF.

There are a few counts of this clonotype. CDR3 region: CASSFQRGSYNEQFF. The CDR3 bases are TGTGCCAGCAGCTTCCAGCGGGGGTCGTACAATGAGCAGTTCTTC. The chain combines TRBV7-2 with TRBJ2-1, with TRBD2 identical over 8 bases. Per the germline V gene, CDR1 is SGHTA and CDR2 is FQGNSA. The V and J ends lost 3 bases and 4 bases, in that order; junction bases with no gene match: 5. The CDR3 runs 15 residues. Looking up the rest from reference TRBV7-2 and TRBJ2-1 gives the full variable domain: GAGVSQSPSNKVTEKGKDVELRCDPISGHTALYWYRQSLGQGLEFLIYFQGNSAPDKSGLPSDRFSAERTGGSVSTLTIQRTQQEDSAVYLCASSFQRGSYNEQFFGPGTRLTVL.

This clonotype was observed a handful of times. The CDR3 DNA sequence: TGTGCCAGCAGAACTGGTGGACCAAGAGAGACCCAGTACTTC. Protein sequence: CASRTGGPRETQYF. The rearrangement links TRBV7-2 to TRBJ2-5, with D uncertain. The germline V gene has CDR1 SGHTA and CDR2 FQGNSA. The CDR3 covers 14 residues. V lost 6 bases and J lost 4, with 15 bases in between.

J is TRBJ1-1 and V is TRBV19, with no clear D. Germline V lookup: CDR1 LNHDA, CDR2 SQIVND (reference sequence). This CDR3 has 14 residues. Trimming shortened V by 5 bases and J by 1 base, and 11 bases separated the two germline ends. For the CDR3, the DNA is TGTGCCAGTAGTTCCCTCGGAGGGAACACTGAAGCTTTCTTT. Translation: CASSSLGGNTEAFF.

By share, this clonotype ranks as medium-sized (0.01 to 0.1%). J is TRBJ2-1 and V is TRBV7-2, with a tentative D call TRBD1 (5 bases). V lost 1 base, J lost 4 bases, and 11 bases lay in between. This CDR3 is built from 15 residues. Germline CDR1 is SGHTA and CDR2 is FQGNSA. The CDR3 loop is CASSLGPGLYNEQFF. The CDR3 coding sequence is TGTGCCAGCAGCTTAGGTCCAGGGCTATACAATGAGCAGTTCTTC.

The chain is built from TRBV3-1 and TRBJ2-3; 7 bases are shared with TRBD2. The CDR3 is made up of 14 amino acids. Germline V gene lookup returns CDR1 LGHDT and CDR2 YNNKEL (reference sequence). V dropped 4 bases and J dropped 2; count of bases not matched to a gene: 3. CDR3 nucleotides: TGTGCCAGCAGCCCTAGCGGCCCCACAGATACGCAGTATTTT. This encodes CASSPSGPTDTQYF.